This note documents a single T cell receptor beta chain sequence. What it binds is unknown. The treatment here: therapeutic diphenylcyclopropenone sensitization with weekly scalp DPC. Unique molecular identifiers were attached to individual cDNA molecules within the library. TCRdb reprocessed the reads with MiXCR, giving one entry per CDR3 protein. The sample lists several thousand distinct CDR3 sequences, roughly half occurring once. The record originates from a study of human T cells and chemical hapten exposure. General observations from the study: It was expanded TCRs that formed significantly more large CDR3 similarity clusters than controls did. Among TCRs, those above 1 in 1000 frequency were unaffected by DPC sensitization.

CDR1 and CDR2 (germline): SGHTA, FQGTGA. Trimming cost V 5 bases and J 7 bases; bases outside gene matches: 7. The CDR3 is made up of 14 amino acids. The TCR comes from an adult with alopecia areata. Some clones in this sample may be carry-over from other donors' samples. This table probably holds off-target reads from a library built for another chain. The sequencing here drew on whole blood, taken before DPC sensitization or 2, 6, or about 24 weeks after (not recorded which). The rearrangement joins TRBV7-3 to TRBJ2-2; 7 bases are shared with TRBD2. DNA for the CDR3: TGTGCCAGCAGCCGAACGGGGGGAGGCGGGGAGCTGTTTTTT. Its protein product is CASSRTGGGGELFF.